This T cell receptor beta chain stems from a study of OX40 agonist ivuxolimab in advanced cancers. Germline values: CDR1 SNHLY, CDR2 FYNNEI. The CDR3 is 15 amino acids. V dropped 2 bases and J dropped 6 bases, with 14 bases sitting between them. This clone was recorded once. The data were produced by immunoSEQ multiplex PCR, yet TCRdb's version contains in-frame clones alone and is incomplete. This sample has around 60,000 clones, with over 90% found just once. This TCR derives from an adult with an advanced solid tumor such as melanoma, head and neck, liver or kidney cancer. Here the sequenced sample was CD4+ or CD8+ T cells sorted from blood, taken in a trial of the OX40 agonist ivuxolimab. The chain couples TRBV2 to TRBJ2-1, with D tentatively TRBD2 (5 bases). The CDR3 sequence: CASSEFAGEGNEQFF. CDR3 bases: TGTGCCAGCAGTGAATTTGCGGGCGAAGGCAATGAGCAGTTCTTC.